This record looks at one T cell receptor beta chain sequence and its context. V was pared by 4 bases and J by 5 bases, with 7 bases of the junction left unmatched. This CDR3 is built from 16 residues. The germline V gene has CDR1 MNHEY and CDR2 SVGAGI. These data are taken from a study of blood T cell repertoires in COVID-19. The repertoire was sequenced with immunoSEQ multiplex PCR; TCRdb's copy has only in-frame clones and lacks some. The sample lists 490,000 or so clones, more than 85% occurring once. The TCR originated in a woman in her sixties who had recovered from COVID-19. The source material was PBMCs or T cells enriched from blood (not recorded which). V is TRBV6-5 and J is TRBJ2-1; 11 bases are shared with TRBD2. CDR3 loop: CASSSPGTSGNNEQFF. In DNA form, the CDR3 reads TGTGCCAGCAGTTCTCCCGGGACTAGCGGAAACAATGAGCAGTTCTTC.